One T cell receptor (beta chain) is described in this entry. What it binds is unknown. After skipping T cell sorting, the authors isolated total RNA from whole blood. The entry originates in a study of monozygotic twins with inflammatory bowel disease. Overall study findings and caveats: Since immunosuppressive treatments differed, patient repertoires may have gained added variability.

Per the germline V gene, CDR1 is LNHDA and CDR2 is SQIVND (reference sequence). This CDR3 comprises 13 residues. For each CDR3 protein, TCRdb gives one entry from its re-call of the 5' RACE reads, without DNA. This sample contains just over 300,000 distinct CDR3 sequences. The chain couples TRBV19 to TRBJ1-6. This sequence was found in a human donor with ulcerative colitis or Crohn's disease, or a healthy co-twin of an affected twin (not recorded which). Sequences were obtained from blood. Here the CDR3 reads CASRSSYNSPLHF. The full variable domain, with the rest looked up from reference TRBV19 and TRBJ1-6, is DGGITQSPKYLFRKEGQNVTLSCEQNLNHDAMYWYRQDPGQGLRLIYYSQIVNDFQKGDIAEGYSVSREKKESFPLTVTSAQKNPTAFYLCASRSSYNSPLHFGNGTRLTVT.